The 24 T cell receptor beta chains reported below all come from one sample, sequenced in a study of T cell responses to AZD1222 COVID-19 vaccine. Clones were sequenced by immunoSEQ multiplex PCR, and TCRdb holds only the in-frame ones, with some missing. This table holds 130,000 or so clones, around 86% found once. The sample in question was peripheral blood, obtained on day 0 of AZD1222 vaccination. These receptors originate from an adult in good health.

The chain joins TRBV19 to TRBJ1-5, with 8 nucleotides matching TRBD1. The CDR3 consists of 16 residues. Unmatched junction bases numbered 5, after V lost 1 base and J lost 3 bases. The V gene's germline CDR1 is LNHDA and CDR2 SQIVND (reference sequence). CDR3 sequence reads: CASSIGGRGLNQPQHF. The CDR3 DNA reads TGTGCCAGTAGTATAGGGGGCAGGGGGCTCAATCAGCCCCAGCATTTT. The complete variable domain, with remaining parts taken from reference TRBV19 and TRBJ1-5, reads DGGITQSPKYLFRKEGQNVTLSCEQNLNHDAMYWYRQDPGQGLRLIYYSQIVNDFQKGDIAEGYSVSREKKESFPLTVTSAQKNPTAFYLCASSIGGRGLNQPQHFGDGTRLSIL.

This clone has only one observation. CDR3 in DNA: TGTGCCAGCAGCTCCCCCCAGGGGCGCTTAACTGAAGCTTTCTTT. Translating it yields CASSSPQGRLTEAFF. The chain combines TRBV14 with TRBJ1-1, with D possibly being TRBD1 (6 bases). The CDR3 is made up of 15 amino acids. Deletions cut 5 bases from V and 5 bases from J, with 18 bases between. Per germline, CDR1 SGHDN and CDR2 FVKESK. The full variable domain, with the rest looked up from reference TRBV14 and TRBJ1-1, is EAGVTQFPSHSVIEKGQTVTLRCDPISGHDNLYWYRRVMGKEIKFLLHFVKESKQDESGMPNNRFLAERTGGTYSTLKVQPAELEDSGVYFCASSSPQGRLTEAFFGQGTRLTVV.

The genes are TRBV29-1 and TRBJ1-4; no clear D gene. V was trimmed by 5 bases and J by 8 bases, leaving 6 bases between them. The V gene's germline CDR1 is SQVTM and CDR2 ANQGSEA. The CDR3 is 10 residues long. Here the CDR3 reads CSVLEEKLFF. Written as DNA, the CDR3 is TGCAGCGTTTTAGAAGAAAAACTGTTTTTT.

This clone was found once. The chain has TRBV4-2 and TRBJ2-6; 8 nucleotides agree with TRBD2. This CDR3 is built from 20 residues. In germline, CDR1 is LGHNA, CDR2 YNFKEQ. V lost 3 bases to trimming and J lost 0 bases; unmatched junction nucleotides: 13. The CDR3 reads CASSHTNKRGITSGANVLTF. The CDR3 DNA reads as TGTGCCAGCAGCCATACCAATAAGCGGGGGATAACCTCTGGGGCCAACGTCCTGACTTTC.

The chain employs TRBV30 and TRBJ1-1; D not resolved. Germline V CDR1 and CDR2: GTSNPN, SVGIG (reference sequence). This CDR3 has 14 residues. V shed 3 bases and J shed 6 bases, with 17 bases lying between them. This chain's CDR3 is CAWSRGGSLAEAFF. As DNA, the CDR3 is TGTGCCTGGAGCCGAGGAGGCAGTCTGGCTGAAGCTTTCTTT.

V gene TRBV10-3 combines with J gene TRBJ1-4; 7 bases line up with TRBD1. The CDR3 is 18 amino acids. Per the germline V gene, CDR1 is ENHRY and CDR2 is SYGVKD. After removal of 0 bases from V and 2 bases from J, the junction contained 9 bases not matched to a gene. CDR3 sequence: CAISESRQGRATNEKLFF. The CDR3 bases are TGTGCCATCAGTGAGTCCCGACAGGGTCGGGCGACTAATGAAAAACTGTTTTTT.

This clone appeared many times. V is TRBV12-3 or TRBV12-4 and J is TRBJ2-3; the D gene is possibly TRBD1 (5 bases). The germline V and J ends were trimmed by 1 base and 15 bases, with 14 bases remaining between them. This CDR3 contains 12 residues. The CDR3 reads CASSLGLPGAYF. As DNA, the CDR3 is TGTGCCAGCAGTTTAGGACTGCCTGGGGCTTATTTT.

The chain links TRBV10-3 to TRBJ2-3; TRBD2 matches 11 bases. This CDR3 is built from 15 residues. J lost 5 bases, V lost 4 bases, and 5 bases had no gene match. From germline, CDR1 is ENHRY and CDR2 SYGVKD. As DNA, the CDR3 is TGTGCCATCAGTGGACTAGCGGGGTTTGGAGATACGCAGTATTTT. Protein: CAISGLAGFGDTQYF.

The chain recombines TRBV5-5 with TRBJ1-5, with D possibly matching TRBD1 (5 bases). V lost 4 bases and J lost 4, with 30 bases in between. CDR3 size: 20 residues. Germline assignment: CDR1 SGHKS and CDR2 YYEKEE (reference sequence). CDR3 protein: CASSPNGLQGFGGPNQPQHF. The CDR3 nucleotides are TGTGCCAGCAGCCCCAATGGGCTCCAAGGCTTTGGGGGTCCGAATCAGCCCCAGCATTTT.

In its sample, this clone was seen a few times. This chain joins TRBV19 and TRBJ1-2; 9 nucleotides line up with TRBD1. With V trimmed by 3 bases and J by 1 base, 12 bases remained unmatched. The CDR3 covers 18 residues. The germline V gene has CDR1 LNHDA and CDR2 SQIVND (reference sequence). The CDR3 spells CASSIRGLGTGINYGYTF. The CDR3 nucleotides read TGTGCCAGTAGTATTCGGGGTCTGGGGACAGGGATTAACTATGGCTACACCTTC.

CDR3 DNA sequence: TGTGCCAGCACGGTCTGGGAGGGACAAGAGACCCAGTACTTC. This gives the protein CASTVWEGQETQYF. V is TRBV6-5 and J is TRBJ2-5; TRBD2 matches 7 bases. V shed 7 bases, J shed 2 bases, and the junction held 7 bases outside the gene matches. Germline-derived CDR1 and CDR2 are MNHEY and SVGAGI. The CDR3 spans 14 residues.

The chain links TRBV4-2 to TRBJ1-6; D unresolved. Germline CDR1 LGHNA, CDR2 YNFKEQ. This CDR3 spans 20 amino acids. Trimming shortened V by 0 bases and J by 8 bases, and 26 bases separated the two germline ends. CDR3 coding DNA: TGTGCCAGCAGCCAAGAGTCCGCGGGCCCCGGGCCTGCCGGGGATTCACCCCTCCACTTT. Translating it yields CASSQESAGPGPAGDSPLHF.

This clone was observed a single time. The rearrangement uses TRBV11-2 and TRBJ1-1; D call uncertain. From germline, CDR1 is SGHAT and CDR2 FQNNGV. Trimming removed 1 base from V and 6 bases from J, with 9 bases in between. The CDR3 has 13 amino acids. The CDR3 DNA sequence: TGTGCCAGCAGCTTAGGGCAGAATGCTGAAGCTTTCTTT. This codes for CASSLGQNAEAFF.

V usage is TRBV6-1 and J usage is TRBJ1-2; a possible D gene is TRBD1 (6 bases). Trimming removed 2 bases from V and 0 bases from J, with 13 bases in between. This CDR3 region has 16 residues. From germline, CDR1 is MNHNS and CDR2 SASEGT. The CDR3 loop reads CASSEKDRPTNYGYTF. The CDR3 DNA sequence: TGTGCCAGCAGTGAAAAGGACAGACCCACTAACTATGGCTACACCTTC.

J is TRBJ1-5 and V is TRBV7-2, with 8 positions matching TRBD1. CDR3 size: 14 residues. V gave up 3 bases and J gave up 7 bases; unmatched junction bases: 5. Germline CDR1 is SGHTA and CDR2 is FQGNSA. In DNA, the CDR3 is TGTGCCAGCAGCTTCGGGACAGGTCAACAGCCCCAGCATTTT. Its protein product is CASSFGTGQQPQHF.

The chain combines TRBV10-3 with TRBJ2-7; tentatively, D is TRBD2 (7 bases). Trimming left V 2 bases short and J 2 bases short, with 16 bases between. This CDR3 has 16 residues. Germline lookup yields CDR1 ENHRY and CDR2 SYGVKD. DNA of the CDR3: TGTGCCATCAGTGAGAGGGGGGGGACGAATCCCTACGAGCAGTACTTC. This encodes CAISERGGTNPYEQYF.

V and J are TRBV9 and TRBJ1-2; no reliable D call. From germline, CDR1 is SGDLS and CDR2 YYNGEE. Trimming removed 4 bases from V and 0 bases from J, with 19 bases in between. The CDR3 is 17 amino acids. CDR3 nucleotide sequence: TGTGCCAGCAGCTTCCGCCCGGCGACAAATACTAACTATGGCTACACCTTC. Amino acids: CASSFRPATNTNYGYTF.

This clone has only one observation. The V and J genes are TRBV24-1 and TRBJ2-5, with TRBD1 matching over 11 bases. Germline trimming cut 6 bases from V and 2 bases from J; bases unmatched to any gene: 7. This CDR3 has 16 residues. Germline values: CDR1 KGHDR, CDR2 SFDVKD. The CDR3 region has the DNA TGTGCCACCAGTTTAGGGGGACAGGGGGGGCAAGAGACCCAGTACTTC. Amino acid sequence: CATSLGGQGGQETQYF.

The rearrangement joins TRBV2 to TRBJ1-2, with D possibly being TRBD1 (5 bases). From germline, CDR1 is SNHLY and CDR2 FYNNEI. CDR3 length: 16 residues. Trimming removed 6 bases from V and 3 bases from J, with 20 bases in between. CDR3 sequence reads: CASRSGVRGSDYGYTF. Here the CDR3 DNA reads TGTGCCAGCAGATCCGGGGTTAGGGGAAGCGACTATGGCTACACCTTC. The full variable domain, completed using reference TRBV2 and TRBJ1-2, is EPEVTQTPSHQVTQMGQEVILRCVPISNHLYFYWYRQILGQKVEFLVSFYNNEISEKSEIFDDQFSVERPDGSNFTLKIRSTKLEDSAMYFCASRSGVRGSDYGYTFGSGTRLTVV.

In DNA, the CDR3 is TGTGCCAGCAGCCAGGGGGCGGGTGGAAACACCATATATTTT. Its translation: CASSQGAGGNTIYF. The rearrangement links TRBV3-1 (or the pseudogene TRBV3-2) to TRBJ1-3; D possibly corresponds to TRBD1 (6 bases). Trimming removed 3 bases at V and 3 bases at J, with 9 bases between. The CDR3 spans 14 residues. The germline V gene has CDR1 LGHDT and CDR2 YNNKEL (reference sequence).

The rearrangement uses TRBV5-1 and TRBJ1-4; possible D gene TRBD1, 5 bases. The germline V and J ends were trimmed by 5 bases and 2 bases, with 13 bases remaining between them. CDR1 SGHRS and CDR2 YFSETQ come from the germline V gene. This CDR3 spans 15 amino acids. The CDR3 loop reads CASRLGGATNEKLFF. CDR3 nucleotides: TGCGCCAGCAGACTGGGTGGGGCGACTAATGAAAAACTGTTTTTT.

The rearrangement uses TRBV18 and TRBJ2-3, with D tentatively TRBD1 (6 bases). CDR1 is KGHSH and CDR2 is LQKENI in the germline V gene. The CDR3 spans 16 residues. V lost 3 bases and J lost 1, with 14 bases in between. The CDR3 is CASSPSAGVGTDTQYF. The DNA for the CDR3 is TGTGCCAGCTCACCCTCGGCAGGGGTTGGCACAGATACGCAGTATTTT.

This chain uses TRBV11-2 with TRBJ2-1; D might be TRBD2 (6 bases). Germline-derived CDR1 and CDR2 are SGHAT and FQNNGV. The CDR3 totals 15 residues. Between the trimmed V and J ends, which lost 5 bases and 0 bases, there was a span of 11 bases. This chain's CDR3 is CASSPRDFSYNEQFF. CDR3 DNA: TGTGCCAGCAGCCCCCGGGACTTCTCCTACAATGAGCAGTTCTTC.

The chain employs TRBV5-1 and TRBJ2-7, with TRBD1 matching over 9 bases. The CDR3 extends over 14 amino acids. Germline V CDR1 and CDR2: SGHRS, YFSETQ. Germline trimming cut 2 bases from V and 4 bases from J; bases unmatched to any gene: 4. Here the CDR3 DNA reads TGCGCCAGCAGCTTAGGGACAGGGAAGTACGAGCAGTACTTC. Translation gives CASSLGTGKYEQYF.